The TCR beta chain under discussion was sequenced for a study of T cell repertoires and HLA-DP antigens. The germline V and J ends were trimmed by 3 bases and 3 bases, with 6 bases remaining between them. The CDR3 has 13 amino acids. Germline CDR1 SGHTA, CDR2 FQGNSA. Comments on this clone: Its specificity is unknown.

Method: immunoSEQ multiplex PCR; TCRdb's copy keeps in-frame clones and lacks some. The repertoire has some 120,000 clones, more than 85% of them found once; the top ten carry about 0.25%. Sequencing used CD4+ T cells from PBMCs. The chain links TRBV7-2 to TRBJ2-1; D is undetermined. The TCR comes from a woman between 18 and 29 years old in good health and CMV-seronegative. In DNA, the CDR3 is TGTGCCAGCAGCTTGGGCAGCTACAATGAGCAGTTCTTC. Translating gives CASSLGSYNEQFF.